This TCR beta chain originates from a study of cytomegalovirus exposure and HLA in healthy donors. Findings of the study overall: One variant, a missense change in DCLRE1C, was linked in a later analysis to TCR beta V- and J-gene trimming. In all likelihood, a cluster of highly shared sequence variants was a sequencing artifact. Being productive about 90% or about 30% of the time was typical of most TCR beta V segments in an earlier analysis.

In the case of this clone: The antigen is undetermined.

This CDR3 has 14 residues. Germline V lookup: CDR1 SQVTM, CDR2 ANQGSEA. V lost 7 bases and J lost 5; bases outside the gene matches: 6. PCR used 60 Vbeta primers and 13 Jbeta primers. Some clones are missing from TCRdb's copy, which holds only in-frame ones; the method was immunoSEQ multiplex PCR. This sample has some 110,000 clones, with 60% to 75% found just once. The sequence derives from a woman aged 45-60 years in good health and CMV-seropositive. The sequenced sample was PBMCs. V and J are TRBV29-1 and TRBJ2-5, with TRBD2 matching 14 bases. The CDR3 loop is CSGSGTSGGETQYF. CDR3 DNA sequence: TGCAGCGGGTCCGGGACTAGCGGGGGTGAGACCCAGTACTTC.